The sample holds a few counts of the clone carrying this T cell receptor (beta chain). This sample was included in a study of T cells after yellow fever vaccination. Germline lookup yields CDR1 SNHLY and CDR2 FYNNEI. V lost 7 bases to trimming and J lost 5 bases, with 17 bases between them. The CDR3 covers 14 residues. TCRdb fed the 5' RACE reads into MiXCR, producing one record per CDR3 protein. Among 350,000 or so distinct CDR3 sequences, 7% to 9% were seen once, and the ten largest hold roughly 15%. The clonotype comes from a man aged 18 to 30 who received the YFV17D yellow fever vaccine. The specimen comprised PBMCs, sampled roughly 45 days after the first yellow fever vaccination. The J gene is TRBJ2-5, the V gene TRBV2; possibly TRBD1 for D (6 bases). CDR3 sequence reads: CASTEGVLVETQYF. The CDR3 region has the DNA TGTGCCAGCACCGAGGGGGTGTTGGTGGAGACCCAGTACTTC.